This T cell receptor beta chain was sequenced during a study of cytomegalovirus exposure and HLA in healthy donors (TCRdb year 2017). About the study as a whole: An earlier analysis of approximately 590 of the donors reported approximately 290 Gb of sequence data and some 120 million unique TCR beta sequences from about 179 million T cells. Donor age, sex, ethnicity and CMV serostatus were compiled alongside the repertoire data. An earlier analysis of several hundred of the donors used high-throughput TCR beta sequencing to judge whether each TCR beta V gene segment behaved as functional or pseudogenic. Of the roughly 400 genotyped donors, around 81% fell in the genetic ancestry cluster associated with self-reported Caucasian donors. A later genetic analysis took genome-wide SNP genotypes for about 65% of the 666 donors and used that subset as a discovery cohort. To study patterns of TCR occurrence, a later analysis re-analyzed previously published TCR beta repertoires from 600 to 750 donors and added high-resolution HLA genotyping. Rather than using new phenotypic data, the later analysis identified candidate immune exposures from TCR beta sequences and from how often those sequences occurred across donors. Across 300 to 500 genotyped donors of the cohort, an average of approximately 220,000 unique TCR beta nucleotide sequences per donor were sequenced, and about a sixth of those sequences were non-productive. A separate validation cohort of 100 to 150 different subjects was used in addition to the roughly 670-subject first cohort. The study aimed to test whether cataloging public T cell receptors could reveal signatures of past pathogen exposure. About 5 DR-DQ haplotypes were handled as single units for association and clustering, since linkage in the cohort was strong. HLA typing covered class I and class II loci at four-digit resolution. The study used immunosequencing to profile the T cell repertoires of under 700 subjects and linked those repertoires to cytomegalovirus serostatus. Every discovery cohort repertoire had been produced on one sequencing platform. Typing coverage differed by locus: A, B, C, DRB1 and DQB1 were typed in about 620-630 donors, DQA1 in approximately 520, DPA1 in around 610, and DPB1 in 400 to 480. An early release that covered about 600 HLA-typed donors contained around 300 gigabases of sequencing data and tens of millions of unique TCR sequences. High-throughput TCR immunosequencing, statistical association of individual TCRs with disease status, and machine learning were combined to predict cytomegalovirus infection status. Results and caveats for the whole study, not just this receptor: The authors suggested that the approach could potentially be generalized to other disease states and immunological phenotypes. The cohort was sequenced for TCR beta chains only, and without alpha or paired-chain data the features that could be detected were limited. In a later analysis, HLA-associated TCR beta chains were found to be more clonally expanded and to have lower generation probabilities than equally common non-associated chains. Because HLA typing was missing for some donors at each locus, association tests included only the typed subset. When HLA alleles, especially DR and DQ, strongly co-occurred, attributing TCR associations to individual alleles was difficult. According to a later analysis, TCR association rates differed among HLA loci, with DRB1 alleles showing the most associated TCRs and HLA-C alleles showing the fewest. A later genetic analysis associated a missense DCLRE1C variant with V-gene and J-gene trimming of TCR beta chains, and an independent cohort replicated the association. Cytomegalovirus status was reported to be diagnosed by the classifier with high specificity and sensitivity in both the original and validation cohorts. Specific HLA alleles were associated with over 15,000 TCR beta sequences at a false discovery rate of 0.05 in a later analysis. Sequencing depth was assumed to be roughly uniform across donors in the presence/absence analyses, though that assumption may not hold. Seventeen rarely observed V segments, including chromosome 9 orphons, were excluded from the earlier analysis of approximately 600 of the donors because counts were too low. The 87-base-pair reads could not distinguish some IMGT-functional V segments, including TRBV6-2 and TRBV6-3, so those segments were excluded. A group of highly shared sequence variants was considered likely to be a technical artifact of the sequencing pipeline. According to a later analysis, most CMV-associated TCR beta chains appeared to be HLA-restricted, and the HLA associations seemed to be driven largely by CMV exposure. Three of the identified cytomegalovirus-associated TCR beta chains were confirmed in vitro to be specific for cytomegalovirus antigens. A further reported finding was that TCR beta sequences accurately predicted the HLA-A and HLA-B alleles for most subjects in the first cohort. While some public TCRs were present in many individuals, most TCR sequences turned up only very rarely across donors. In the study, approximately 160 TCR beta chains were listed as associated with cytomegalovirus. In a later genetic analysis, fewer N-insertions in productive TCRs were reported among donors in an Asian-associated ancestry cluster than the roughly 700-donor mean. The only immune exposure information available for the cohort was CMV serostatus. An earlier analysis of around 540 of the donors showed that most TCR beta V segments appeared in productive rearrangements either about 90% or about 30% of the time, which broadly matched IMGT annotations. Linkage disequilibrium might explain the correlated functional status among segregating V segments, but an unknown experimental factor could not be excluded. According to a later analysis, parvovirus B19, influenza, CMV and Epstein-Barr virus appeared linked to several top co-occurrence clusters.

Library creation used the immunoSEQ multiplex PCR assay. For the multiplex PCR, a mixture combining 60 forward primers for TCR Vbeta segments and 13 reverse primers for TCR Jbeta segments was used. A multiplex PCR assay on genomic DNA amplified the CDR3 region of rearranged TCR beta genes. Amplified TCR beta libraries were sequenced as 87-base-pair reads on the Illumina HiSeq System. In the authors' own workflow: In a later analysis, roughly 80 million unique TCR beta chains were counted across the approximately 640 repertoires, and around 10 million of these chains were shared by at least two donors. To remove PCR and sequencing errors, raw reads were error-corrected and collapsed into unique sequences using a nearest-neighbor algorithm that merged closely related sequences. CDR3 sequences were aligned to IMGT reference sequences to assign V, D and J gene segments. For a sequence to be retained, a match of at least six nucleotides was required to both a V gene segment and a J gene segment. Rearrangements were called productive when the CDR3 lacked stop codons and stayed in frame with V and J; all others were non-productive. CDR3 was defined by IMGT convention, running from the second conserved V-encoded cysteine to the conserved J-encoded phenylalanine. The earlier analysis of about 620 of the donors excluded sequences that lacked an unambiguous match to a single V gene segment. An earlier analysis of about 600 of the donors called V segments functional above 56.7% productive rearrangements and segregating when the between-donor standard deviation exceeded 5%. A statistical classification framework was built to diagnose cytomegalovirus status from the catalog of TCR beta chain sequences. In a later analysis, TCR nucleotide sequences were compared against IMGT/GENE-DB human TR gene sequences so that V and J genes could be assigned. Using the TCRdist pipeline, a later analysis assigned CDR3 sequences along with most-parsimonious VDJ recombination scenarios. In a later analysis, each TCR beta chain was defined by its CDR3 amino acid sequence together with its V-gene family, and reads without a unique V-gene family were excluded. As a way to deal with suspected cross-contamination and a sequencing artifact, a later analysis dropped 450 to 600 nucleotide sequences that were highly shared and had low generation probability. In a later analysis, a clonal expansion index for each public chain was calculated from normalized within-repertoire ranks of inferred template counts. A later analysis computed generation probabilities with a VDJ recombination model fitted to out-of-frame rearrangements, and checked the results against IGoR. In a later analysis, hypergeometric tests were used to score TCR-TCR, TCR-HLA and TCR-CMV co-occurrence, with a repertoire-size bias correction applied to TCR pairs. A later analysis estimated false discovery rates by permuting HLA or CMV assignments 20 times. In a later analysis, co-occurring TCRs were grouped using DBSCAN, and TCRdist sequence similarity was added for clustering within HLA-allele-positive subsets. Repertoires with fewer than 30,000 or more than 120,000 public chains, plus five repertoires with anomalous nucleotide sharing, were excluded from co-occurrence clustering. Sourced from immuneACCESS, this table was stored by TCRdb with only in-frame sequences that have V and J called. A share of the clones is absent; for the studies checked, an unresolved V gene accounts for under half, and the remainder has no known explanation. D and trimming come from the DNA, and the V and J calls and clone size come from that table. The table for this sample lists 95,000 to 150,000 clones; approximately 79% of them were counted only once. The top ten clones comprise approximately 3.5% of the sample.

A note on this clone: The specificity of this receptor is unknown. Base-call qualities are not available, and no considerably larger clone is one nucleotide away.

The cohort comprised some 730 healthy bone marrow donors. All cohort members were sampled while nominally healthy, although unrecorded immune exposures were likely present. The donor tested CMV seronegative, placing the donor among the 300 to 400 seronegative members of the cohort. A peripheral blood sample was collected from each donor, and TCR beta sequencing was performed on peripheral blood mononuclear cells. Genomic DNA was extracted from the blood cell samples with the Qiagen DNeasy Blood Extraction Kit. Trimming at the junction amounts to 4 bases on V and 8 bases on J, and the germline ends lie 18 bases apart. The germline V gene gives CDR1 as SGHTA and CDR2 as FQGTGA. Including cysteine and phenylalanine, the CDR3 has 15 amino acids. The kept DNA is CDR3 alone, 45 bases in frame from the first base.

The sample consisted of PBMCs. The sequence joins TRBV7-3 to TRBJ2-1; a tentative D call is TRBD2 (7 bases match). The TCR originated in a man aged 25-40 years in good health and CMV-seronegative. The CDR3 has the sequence CASSSAGAQSDEQFF. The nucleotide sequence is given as TGTGCCAGCAGCTCCGCGGGGGCGCAGAGCGATGAGCAGTTCTTC.